The 26 T cell receptor beta chains below all came from one sample that was sequenced in a study of cytomegalovirus exposure and HLA in healthy donors. The data were produced by immunoSEQ multiplex PCR, yet TCRdb's version contains in-frame clones alone and is incomplete. The sample shows roughly 240,000 clones, approximately 90% of them seen only once. Sequencing was performed on PBMCs. These receptors came from a man aged 18-30 years in good health and CMV-seronegative.

The CDR3 region is CASNKRGDSSYNEQFF. The CDR3 DNA sequence: TGTGCCAGCAACAAACGGGGGGATAGCTCCTACAATGAGCAGTTCTTC. The chain combines TRBV11-2 with TRBJ2-1; 7 bases agree with TRBD2. Trimming cost V 7 bases and J 0 bases; bases outside gene matches: 9. Per the germline V gene, CDR1 is SGHAT and CDR2 is FQNNGV. This CDR3 contains 16 residues. Using reference TRBV11-2 and TRBJ2-1 for the parts outside the CDR3, the full variable domain is EAGVAQSPRYKIIEKRQSVAFWCNPISGHATLYWYQQILGQGPKLLIQFQNNGVVDDSQLPKDRFSAERLKGVDSTLKIQPAKLEDSAVYLCASNKRGDSSYNEQFFGPGTRLTVL.

The rearrangement links TRBV5-6 to TRBJ1-1; TRBD1 might be the D (5 bases). CDR1 SGHDT and CDR2 YYEEEE come from the germline V gene. The CDR3 totals 14 residues. Trimming left V 0 bases short and J 5 bases short, with 11 bases between. The CDR3 bases are TGTGCCAGCAGCTTGGGCAGGGTTGGTACTGAAGCTTTCTTT. The encoded protein is CASSLGRVGTEAFF.

The count of this clone is one. The V call is TRBV18, the J call TRBJ2-3, with unresolved D. Deletions cut 5 bases from V and 5 bases from J, with 5 bases between. CDR3 size: 11 residues. Germline values: CDR1 KGHSH, CDR2 LQKENI. The CDR3: CASSSEDTQYF. The CDR3, as DNA: TGTGCCAGCTCATCAGAAGATACGCAGTATTTT.

Regarding this clone: This same CDR3 is encoded by further DNA sequences in the sample. This chain joins TRBV14 and TRBJ1-6; D remains ambiguous. The CDR3 covers 14 residues. Per germline, CDR1 SGHDN and CDR2 FVKESK. V shed 4 bases and J shed 7 bases, with 11 bases lying between them. The CDR3 here is CASSLVGGNSPLHF. CDR3 DNA: TGTGCCAGCAGCCTGGTAGGAGGGAATTCACCCCTCCACTTT.

The rearrangement links TRBV7-9 to TRBJ2-3; D is ambiguous. The CDR3 contains 12 residues. In germline, CDR1 is SEHNR, CDR2 FQNEAQ (reference sequence). Between the trimmed V and J ends, which lost 2 bases and 5 bases, there was a span of 5 bases. The CDR3 is CASSLSKDTQYF. The DNA for the CDR3 is TGTGCCAGCAGCTTATCTAAAGATACGCAGTATTTT.

The V call is TRBV4-3, the J call TRBJ2-1; a possible D gene is TRBD2 (5 bases). Trimming stripped 3 bases from V and 0 bases from J, with 9 bases between. The CDR3 totals 15 residues. Germline-derived CDR1 and CDR2 are LGHNA and YSLEER. The chain's CDR3 is CASSQGVTSYNEQFF. The CDR3 DNA reads TGCGCCAGCAGCCAGGGAGTTACCTCCTACAATGAGCAGTTCTTC.

The gene calls are TRBV7-6 and TRBJ1-2; D is undetermined. From germline, CDR1 is SGHVS and CDR2 FNYEAQ. This CDR3 has 15 amino acids. V lost 0 bases to trimming and J lost 6 bases, with 14 bases between them. The chain's CDR3 is CASSLANWAEDGYTF. CDR3 in DNA: TGTGCCAGCAGCTTAGCGAACTGGGCGGAGGATGGCTACACCTTC.

The rearrangement uses TRBV7-9 and TRBJ2-7; 10 positions agree with TRBD2. The junction had 3 bases not matched to a gene; V was cut back by 7 bases and J by 3 bases. The CDR3 totals 13 residues. The germline CDR1 and CDR2 sequences are SEHNR and FQNEAQ (reference sequence). CDR3: CASKRLAGYEQYF. DNA for the CDR3: TGTGCCAGCAAACGACTAGCGGGCTACGAGCAGTACTTC.

The CDR3 DNA follows: TGTGCCACCGAAGACAGCTACCAAGAGACCCAGTACTTC. The encoded protein is CATEDSYQETQYF. The rearrangement joins TRBV15 to TRBJ2-5; D perhaps matches TRBD1 (5 bases). V was trimmed by 8 bases and J by 0 bases, leaving 10 bases between them. There are 13 residues in the CDR3. The germline CDR1 and CDR2 sequences are LNHNV and YYDKDF (reference sequence).

V and J are TRBV6-5 and TRBJ2-1, with a weak D call TRBD1 (6 bases). CDR1 and CDR2 from the germline V gene are MNHEY and SVGAGI. V dropped 0 bases and J dropped 6 bases, with 15 bases sitting between them. This CDR3 contains 16 residues. The DNA of the CDR3 is TGTGCCAGCAGTTACTCGACAGGACACTTCAGCAATGAGCAGTTCTTC. As protein: CASSYSTGHFSNEQFF.

The V gene is TRBV6-1, the J gene TRBJ2-1, with D uncertain. This CDR3 comprises 15 residues. V was shortened by 6 bases and J by 7 bases, with 19 bases between the two germline ends. The germline V gene has CDR1 MNHNS and CDR2 SASEGT. The CDR3, as DNA: TGTGCCAGCAGAAGTATAGATTCCCGCCGTAATGAGCAGTTCTTC. It specifies CASRSIDSRRNEQFF.

The chain couples TRBV29-1 to TRBJ2-7, with a tentative D call TRBD2 (5 bases). The V end was cut by 1 base, the J end by 7 bases, with 11 bases between. The length of the CDR3 is 12 residues. Germline CDR1 and CDR2: SQVTM and ANQGSEA. The CDR3 DNA reads as TGCAGCGTTGAAGGACTACCGAATGAGCAGTACTTC. Protein: CSVEGLPNEQYF.

This chain links TRBV6-1 with TRBJ1-5, with TRBD1 matching 7 bases. Germline CDR1 reads MNHNS; CDR2 reads SASEGT. Germline trimming cut 2 bases from V and 2 bases from J; bases unmatched to any gene: 6. The CDR3 runs 16 residues. This CDR3 is CASSEWIGGGNQPQHF. The CDR3 nucleotides are TGTGCCAGCAGTGAATGGATAGGGGGCGGCAATCAGCCCCAGCATTTT.

The chain has TRBV4-1 and TRBJ2-3, with 16 positions matching TRBD2. Germline values: CDR1 MGHRA, CDR2 YSYEKL. This CDR3 spans 16 amino acids. J lost 8 bases, V lost 7 bases, and 9 bases had no gene match. CDR3 amino acids: CASTQGLAGGLGTQYF. CDR3 sequence (DNA): TGCGCCAGCACCCAGGGACTAGCGGGGGGGCTCGGTACGCAGTATTTT.

The chain joins TRBV6-5 to TRBJ2-7, with 7 bases matching TRBD1. The CDR3 has 11 residues. V was pared by 6 bases and J by 5 bases, with 1 base of the junction left unmatched. Germline V gives CDR1 MNHEY, CDR2 SVGAGI. CDR3 amino acids: CASSDRDEQYF. In nucleotides, the CDR3 is TGTGCCAGCAGCGACAGGGACGAGCAGTACTTC.

The chain joins TRBV29-1 to TRBJ2-3; tentatively, D is TRBD2 (5 bases). CDR1 SQVTM and CDR2 ANQGSEA come from the germline V gene. The CDR3 runs 12 residues. V lost 3 bases and J lost 1, with 5 bases in between. CDR3 region: CSVDGGTDTQYF. The CDR3, as DNA: TGCAGCGTTGACGGGGGCACAGATACGCAGTATTTT.

The CDR3, as DNA: TGCGCCAGCAGCCCCTCGGGTGGGTTGAGAGAGACCCAGTACTTC. Translating it yields CASSPSGGLRETQYF. The genes are TRBV5-1 and TRBJ2-5; no reliable D call. The V gene's germline CDR1 is SGHRS and CDR2 YFSETQ. V was shortened by 4 bases and J by 4 bases, with 17 bases between the two germline ends. The CDR3 runs 15 residues.

The chain combines TRBV4-2 with TRBJ2-3, with TRBD1 as a possible D gene (6 bases). CDR1 is LGHNA and CDR2 is YNFKEQ in the germline V gene. The CDR3 runs 16 residues. Trimming cost V 0 bases and J 2 bases, with 12 bases left between them. The CDR3 protein is CASSQDWTALTDTQYF. The CDR3 bases are TGTGCCAGCAGCCAAGATTGGACAGCTCTCACAGATACGCAGTATTTT.

This rearrangement joins TRBV7-8 to TRBJ1-5; no firm D call. Germline V lookup: CDR1 SGHVS, CDR2 FQNEAQ. CDR3 size: 17 residues. V was clipped by 5 bases and J by 6 bases, with 23 bases between them. The CDR3 reads CASSKLRPGGGIQPQHF. CDR3 in DNA: TGTGCCAGCAGCAAACTCCGCCCGGGAGGCGGCATTCAGCCCCAGCATTTT.

This sequence joins TRBV11-2 and TRBJ2-7; D gene ambiguous. The CDR3 runs 15 residues. Trimming pared 5 bases from V and 0 bases from J, leaving 14 bases between. The germline gives CDR1 SGHAT, CDR2 FQNNGV. Here the CDR3 reads CASSPHRYFSYEQYF. The CDR3, as DNA: TGTGCCAGCAGCCCCCACCGTTACTTCTCCTACGAGCAGTACTTC.

This chain connects TRBV4-1 to TRBJ2-2; 11 nucleotides line up with TRBD1. The length of the CDR3 is 17 residues. Germline CDR1 MGHRA, CDR2 YSYEKL. V dropped 0 bases and J dropped 5; count of bases not matched to a gene: 5. The CDR3 nucleotides are TGCGCCAGCAGCCAAGACCCCGGGACAGGGGGAACCGGGGAGCTGTTTTTT. This encodes CASSQDPGTGGTGELFF.

Details on this clone: Other nucleotide sequences from this sample produce the same CDR3. The chain is built from TRBV5-1 and TRBJ2-1; 7 bases map to TRBD2. Trimming at V came to 5 bases and at J to 4 bases, leaving 6 bases not matched to a gene. Germline values: CDR1 SGHRS, CDR2 YFSETQ. This CDR3 spans 14 amino acids. The CDR3 DNA reads TGCGCCAGCAGTTCGAGCGGGGCATACAATGAGCAGTTCTTC. Translation: CASSSSGAYNEQFF. The full variable domain, in which reference TRBV5-1 and TRBJ2-1 provide the parts outside the CDR3, is KAGVTQTPRYLIKTRGQQVTLSCSPISGHRSVSWYQQTPGQGLQFLFEYFSETQRNKGNFPGRFSGRQFSNSRSEMNVSTLELGDSALYLCASSSSGAYNEQFFGPGTRLTVL.

The J gene is TRBJ2-1, the V gene TRBV4-3, with 14 bases matching TRBD2. The germline V gene has CDR1 LGHNA and CDR2 YSLEER. The V gene end was trimmed by 4 bases and the J gene end by 2 bases; junction bases not matched to a gene: 4. CDR3 length: 17 residues. The CDR3 coding sequence is TGCGCCAGCAGCCGCCGACTAGCGGGGGGGACCTACAATGAGCAGTTCTTC. Translating gives CASSRRLAGGTYNEQFF.

The chain joins TRBV7-8 to TRBJ2-5; D is undetermined. V lost 0 bases and J lost 4, with 9 bases in between. The CDR3 contains 14 residues. The germline V gene has CDR1 SGHVS and CDR2 FQNEAQ. The CDR3: CASSLARSSETQYF. The CDR3 DNA sequence: TGTGCCAGCAGCTTAGCGCGCTCTTCAGAGACCCAGTACTTC.

The V and J genes are TRBV18 and TRBJ2-5; 7 bases map to TRBD1. The CDR3 loop spans 14 amino acids. The germline V gene encodes CDR1 KGHSH and CDR2 LQKENI. With 6 bases clipped from V and 5 bases from J, the junction kept 9 bases outside the gene matches. The CDR3 bases are TGTGCCAGCTCCCGTGACAGGGTCGGGGAGACCCAGTACTTC. Translating it yields CASSRDRVGETQYF.

V gene TRBV5-5 combines with J gene TRBJ1-1; 8 bases fit TRBD1. The CDR3 covers 12 residues. CDR1 and CDR2 (germline): SGHKS, YYEKEE (reference sequence). The V segment lost 5 bases and the J segment 5 bases; nucleotides outside the gene matches: 2. The chain's CDR3 is CASRYRGTEAFF. The CDR3 DNA reads as TGTGCCAGCAGATACAGGGGGACTGAAGCTTTCTTT.